The clone carrying this T cell receptor (beta chain) was observed a single time. The source of the sample is a study of blood T cell repertoires in COVID-19. Study background: Acute and convalescent COVID-19 specimens originated in the United States, Italy and Spain.

The germline V gene has CDR1 SGHTA and CDR2 FQGNSA. With 4 bases clipped from V and 4 bases from J, the junction kept 7 bases outside the gene matches. This CDR3 is built from 15 residues. Sequencing was performed with immunoSEQ multiplex PCR; in TCRdb, only in-frame clones are kept and a portion is missing. Seen here are approximately 240,000 clones, about nine tenths observed once, and the top ten hold over 6%. This sequence joins TRBV7-2 and TRBJ2-3, with TRBD1 identical over 8 bases. The TCR was taken from a woman in her twenties or thirties with acute COVID-19. Sequencing input: PBMCs or T cells enriched from blood (not recorded which). This CDR3 is CASSWANRGADTQYF. CDR3 bases: TGTGCCAGCAGCTGGGCAAACAGGGGGGCAGATACGCAGTATTTT.